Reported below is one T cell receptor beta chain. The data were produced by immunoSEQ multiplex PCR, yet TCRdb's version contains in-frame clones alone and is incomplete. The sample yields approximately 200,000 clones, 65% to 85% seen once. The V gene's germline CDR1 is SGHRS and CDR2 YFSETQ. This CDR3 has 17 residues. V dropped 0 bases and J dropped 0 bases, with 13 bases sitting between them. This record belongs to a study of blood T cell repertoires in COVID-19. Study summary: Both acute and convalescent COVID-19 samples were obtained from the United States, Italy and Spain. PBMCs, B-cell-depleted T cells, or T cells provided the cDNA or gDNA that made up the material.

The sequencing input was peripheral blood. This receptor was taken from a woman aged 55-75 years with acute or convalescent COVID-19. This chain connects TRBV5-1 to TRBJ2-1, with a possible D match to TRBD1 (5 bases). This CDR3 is CASSLGGYSSSYNEQFF. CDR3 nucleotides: TGCGCCAGCAGCTTGGGGGGCTACTCGAGCTCCTACAATGAGCAGTTCTTC. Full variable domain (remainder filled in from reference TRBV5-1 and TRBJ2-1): KAGVTQTPRYLIKTRGQQVTLSCSPISGHRSVSWYQQTPGQGLQFLFEYFSETQRNKGNFPGRFSGRQFSNSRSEMNVSTLELGDSALYLCASSLGGYSSSYNEQFFGPGTRLTVL.